This TCR beta chain was recovered during a study of T-cell reconstitution after alpha-beta-depleted transplantation in children. Preparation of the TCRbeta library was carried out with unique molecular identifiers. TCRdb redid the calling of the PCR reads with MiXCR, one entry per CDR3 protein. Of hundreds of thousands of distinct CDR3 sequences in the sample, approximately 15% were seen once. Concerning this clonotype itself: Since a much larger clone is just one base distant, this may be a read error. The CDR3 ends on some other residue instead of the conserved phenylalanine or tryptophan, so this is likely a read error.

Germline CDR1 and CDR2: ENHRY and SYGVKD. CDR3 length equals 14 residues. V lost 4 bases, J lost 6 bases, and 6 bases stayed unmatched. The specimen was PBMCs from the stem cell graft donor, collected from the stem cell graft. The TCR was taken from a human donor who donated a stem cell graft to a child with acute myeloid leukemia. This sequence joins TRBV10-3 and TRBJ1-5; 7 positions match TRBD1. This chain's CDR3 is CAISATGQSQPQHV. The CDR3 nucleotides are TGTGCCATCAGTGCGACAGGGCAGTCTCAGCCCCAGCATGTT.